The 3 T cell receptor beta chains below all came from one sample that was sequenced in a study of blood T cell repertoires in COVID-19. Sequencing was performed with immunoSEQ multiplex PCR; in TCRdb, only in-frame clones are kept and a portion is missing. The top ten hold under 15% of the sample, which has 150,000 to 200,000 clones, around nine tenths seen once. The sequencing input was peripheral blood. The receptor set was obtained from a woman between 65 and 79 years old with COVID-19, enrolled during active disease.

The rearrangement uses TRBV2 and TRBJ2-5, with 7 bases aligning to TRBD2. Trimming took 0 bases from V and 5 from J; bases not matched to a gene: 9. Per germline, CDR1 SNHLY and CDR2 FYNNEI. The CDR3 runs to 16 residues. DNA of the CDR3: TGTGCCAGCAGTGAAGCGCTTCAGATACTAGCGGAGACCCAGTACTTC. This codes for CASSEALQILAETQYF.

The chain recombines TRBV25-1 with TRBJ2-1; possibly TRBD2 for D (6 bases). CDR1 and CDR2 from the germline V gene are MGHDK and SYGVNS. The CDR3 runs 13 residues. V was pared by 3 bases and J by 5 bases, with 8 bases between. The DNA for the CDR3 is TGTGCCAGCAGTGACGGACTAAACAATGAGCAGTTCTTC. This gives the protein CASSDGLNNEQFF.

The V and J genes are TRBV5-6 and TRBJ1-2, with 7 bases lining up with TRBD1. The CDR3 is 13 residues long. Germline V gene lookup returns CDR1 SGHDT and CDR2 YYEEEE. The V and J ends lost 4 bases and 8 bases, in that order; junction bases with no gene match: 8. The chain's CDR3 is CASSPRRGRGYTF. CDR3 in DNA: TGTGCCAGCAGCCCGAGAAGGGGGCGCGGCTACACCTTC.